This record concerns one TCR beta chain sequence. This specimen comes from a study of blood T cell repertoires in COVID-19. Study overall: PBMCs, B-cell-depleted T cells, or T cells provided the cDNA or gDNA that made up the material.

V lost 5 bases and J 1 base, leaving 10 bases between the germline ends. Germline CDR1 and CDR2: ENHRY and SYGVKD. The CDR3 extends over 14 amino acids. In the authors' methods: Estimation of nucleated cell counts was performed using reference gene primer amplification. Data came from immunoSEQ multiplex PCR; TCRdb stores just in-frame clones and leaves some out. V and J calls plus clone size are reproduced from that table; the DNA served to infer D and trimming. The sample shows 140,000 or so clones, more than 80% of them seen only once. Those enrolled, adults aged about 18 to 89 years, came from around 25 US areas. Exposed participants encountered a COVID-19 case during the 2 weeks preceding study entry.

The chain couples TRBV10-3 to TRBJ2-3; a weak D match, TRBD2 (6 bases). Sequenced: PBMCs or T cells enriched from blood (not recorded which). The clonotype comes from a woman aged 18-29 years who had been exposed to COVID-19. CDR3 coding DNA: TGTGCCATCAGTCCTAGCGTCGGCACAGATACGCAGTATTTT. This encodes CAISPSVGTDTQYF.